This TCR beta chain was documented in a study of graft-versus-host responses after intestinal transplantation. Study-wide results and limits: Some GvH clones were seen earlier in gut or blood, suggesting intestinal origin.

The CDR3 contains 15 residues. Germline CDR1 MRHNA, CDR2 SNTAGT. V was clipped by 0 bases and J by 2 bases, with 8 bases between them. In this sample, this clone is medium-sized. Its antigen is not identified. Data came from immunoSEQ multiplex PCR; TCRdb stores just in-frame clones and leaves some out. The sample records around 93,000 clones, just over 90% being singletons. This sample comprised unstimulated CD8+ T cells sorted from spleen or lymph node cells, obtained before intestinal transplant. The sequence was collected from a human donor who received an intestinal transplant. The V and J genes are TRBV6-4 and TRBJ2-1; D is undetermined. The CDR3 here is CASSDSEAPYNEQFF. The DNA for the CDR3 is TGTGCCAGCAGTGACTCTGAGGCCCCCTACAATGAGCAGTTCTTC.